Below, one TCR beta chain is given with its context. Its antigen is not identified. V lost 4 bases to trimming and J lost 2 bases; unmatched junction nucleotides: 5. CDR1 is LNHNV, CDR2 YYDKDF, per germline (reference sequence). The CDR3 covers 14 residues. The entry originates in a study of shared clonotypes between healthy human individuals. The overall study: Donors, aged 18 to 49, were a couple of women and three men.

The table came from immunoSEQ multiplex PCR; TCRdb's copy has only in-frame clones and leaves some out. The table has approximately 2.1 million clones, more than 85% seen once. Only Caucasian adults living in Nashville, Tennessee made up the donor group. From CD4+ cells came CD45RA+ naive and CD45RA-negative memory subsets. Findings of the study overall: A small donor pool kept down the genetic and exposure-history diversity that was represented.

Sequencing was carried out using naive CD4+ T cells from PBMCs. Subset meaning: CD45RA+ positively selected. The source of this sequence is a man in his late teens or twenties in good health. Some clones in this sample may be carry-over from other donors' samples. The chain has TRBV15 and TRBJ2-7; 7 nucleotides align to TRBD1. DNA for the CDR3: TGTGCCACCAGCATCGGGACAGTCACCTACGAGCAGTACTTC. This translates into CATSIGTVTYEQYF.